This T cell receptor (beta chain) was sequenced in a study of blood T cell repertoires in COVID-19 (TCRdb year 2020). Background for the entire study: Collaborator samples came from the United States, Italy and Spain and covered acute and convalescent phases of COVID-19. The material from the prospective study consisted of cDNA or gDNA derived from T cells, B-cell-depleted T cells, or PBMCs. Subjects who had been exposed to COVID-19, were actively infected with it, or had recovered from it provided the deeply sampled blood TCRbeta repertoires that made up the dataset. The repertoires were made available in a free public database intended to serve as a resource for research on the immune response to SARS-CoV-2. Samples came from the ongoing ImmuneRACE study (first 160 participants) plus 1,254 subjects from 6 global collaborators. Nearly every sample came with metadata listing a de-identified subject ID, COVID-19 status, age in years and sex. Where available, HLA class I and class II types were taken from metadata supplied by the sample provider and were not determined by assay-based typing.

A word on this clone: This clone's antigen is unknown. Base qualities are not at hand, and no much larger clone is one base apart.

TCRbeta CDR3 regions were amplified from genomic DNA using the immunoSEQ Assay, a bias-controlled multiplex PCR. Per the original workflow: The number of nucleated cells in each sample was estimated by amplification of reference gene primers within the assay. To quantify the absolute abundance of each unique TCRbeta CDR3 rearrangement, sequence reads were collapsed and filtered. For each sample, productive Simpson clonality was calculated as the square root of Simpson's diversity index across productive rearrangements. Not all clones reach the TCRdb copy of this immuneACCESS table, which keeps in-frame sequences only. Checked studies attribute under half of the gap to unresolved V genes and leave the rest unexplained. V, J and clone size reflect that table, while D and trimming were determined from the DNA. This sample comprises 200,000 to 250,000 clones, 65% to 85% of them detected only once. The top ten clonotypes cover over 0.95% of the sample.

Overall study results and their limits: How much clinical and demographic metadata was included differed by source and by participant, and the metadata was provided uncurated.

In Seattle, one collaborating source enrolled patients while the infection was active and tracked those patients longitudinally over the course of disease. Whole blood was collected in K2EDTA tubes by collaborating institutions according to the institutions' own protocols. For TCRbeta analysis, collaborators shipped samples as frozen whole blood, isolated PBMCs, or DNA extracted from either of those sample types. The sequenced sample was peripheral blood. The clonotype comes from a woman in her 30s with COVID-19, enrolled during active disease.

The encoded CDR3 is CASQGPGETQYF. Here is the DNA: TGTGCCAGCCAGGGCCCTGGGGAGACCCAGTACTTC. The chain was built from TRBV19 and TRBJ2-5, and the D gene may be TRBD1, 5 bases matching. The CDR3 numbers 12 residues from cysteine through phenylalanine. Only the CDR3 region is kept as DNA, spanning 36 bases read in frame from base 1. V is pared back by 9 bases and J by 5 bases, with 13 bases lying between the germline termini. CDR1 LNHDA and CDR2 SQIVND are derived from the germline V gene (reference sequence). The variable domain in full, with residues beyond the CDR3 obtained from the reference TRBV19 and TRBJ2-5 genes, is DGGITQSPKYLFRKEGQNVTLSCEQNLNHDAMYWYRQDPGQGLRLIYYSQIVNDFQKGDIAEGYSVSREKKESFPLTVTSAQKNPTAFYLCASQGPGETQYFGPGTRLLVL.